This TCR beta chain stems from a study of T cells expressing NK-cell markers. The CDR3 spans 12 residues. One entry per CDR3 protein, without DNA, is what TCRdb gives after re-calling the 5' RACE reads. The listing contains some 390,000 distinct CDR3 sequences. The sample comprised blood T cells: a sorted CD56 or NKG2C T cell subset, CD4+ or CD8+ T cells, or bulk PBMC T cells (not recorded which). This chain uses TRBV12-3 or TRBV12-4 with TRBJ2-7; TCRdb designates TRBD1, a call that cannot be tested without DNA. This TCR came from a woman aged 45 to 65 in good health. CDR3 sequence: CASRGDVVEQYF.